This TCR beta chain was observed in a study of cytomegalovirus exposure and HLA in healthy donors. Study-level findings and limits: When analyzed later, the rates of TCR association showed variation by HLA locus, with DRB1 the most and HLA-C the fewest. A later analysis reportedly found fewer N-insertions in an Asian-associated ancestry cluster than the approximately 660-donor mean.

Only one count was recorded for this clone. Its antigen is not known. In the PCR, 60 Vbeta and 13 Jbeta primers were used. The assay was immunoSEQ multiplex PCR, and TCRdb's table has in-frame clones only and misses some. The sample includes over 40,000 clones, about 90% of them seen just once. Specimen: PBMCs. The source is a woman aged 40 to 49 in good health and CMV-seropositive.

CDR3 sequence: CASSDWAGSYEQYF. The CDR3 coding sequence is TGTGCCAGCAGTGATTGGGCAGGCTCCTACGAGCAGTACTTC. The J gene is TRBJ2-7, the V gene TRBV2; D is unresolved. The CDR3 contains 14 residues. CDR1 SNHLY and CDR2 FYNNEI come from the germline V gene. The ends were cut back, 3 bases at V and 0 bases at J, with 9 bases in the middle.